The 2 T cell receptor beta chains reported below all come from one sample, sequenced in a study of T cell repertoires in cytomegalovirus infection. TCRdb used MiXCR to reprocess the reads, holding one entry per CDR3 protein. Here the sample spans 100,000 to 150,000 distinct CDR3 sequences, over 30% being singletons. Their target antigens are unknown. Sequencing used CD8+ T cells from cultured PBMCs, obtained from culture after CMV antigen stimulation. Receptors were obtained from a human donor in good health (CMV status not recorded). Some clones in this sample may be carry-over from other donors' samples.

The genes are TRBV7-8 and TRBJ1-5, with 7 bases lining up with TRBD1. This CDR3 has 17 amino acids. Germline V gene data show CDR1 as SGHVS and CDR2 as FQNEAQ. V gave up 0 bases and J gave up 3 bases; unmatched junction bases: 8. The DNA for the CDR3 is TGTGCCAGCAGCTTAGCACGGACAGGATATCACAATCAGCCCCAGCATTTT. Translation: CASSLARTGYHNQPQHF.

The gene calls are TRBV6-1 and TRBJ2-5; 8 nucleotides align to TRBD1. V was clipped by 3 bases and J by 4 bases; unmatched bases: 7. CDR1 and CDR2 (germline): MNHNS, SASEGT. There are 15 residues in the CDR3. The CDR3 nucleotides read TGTGCCAGCAGTGAGGGGACAGGCCTAGGAGAGACCCAGTACTTC. It is translated as CASSEGTGLGETQYF.